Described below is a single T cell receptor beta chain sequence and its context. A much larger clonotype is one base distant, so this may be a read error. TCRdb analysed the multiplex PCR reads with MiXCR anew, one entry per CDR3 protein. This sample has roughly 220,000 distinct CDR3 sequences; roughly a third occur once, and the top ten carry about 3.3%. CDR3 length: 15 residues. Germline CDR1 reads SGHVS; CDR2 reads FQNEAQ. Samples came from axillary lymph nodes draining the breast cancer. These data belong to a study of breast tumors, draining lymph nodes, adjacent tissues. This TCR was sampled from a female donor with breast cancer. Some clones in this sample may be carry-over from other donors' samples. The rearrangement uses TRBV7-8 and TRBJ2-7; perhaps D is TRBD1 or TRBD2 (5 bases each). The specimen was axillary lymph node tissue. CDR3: CASSSRDGDSYEQHF. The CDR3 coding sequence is TGTGCCAGCAGCTCCCGGGACGGAGACTCCTACGAGCAGCACTTC.